This T cell receptor beta chain appears in the sequencing data of a study of blood T cells in healthy people across ages. The authors ran a second PCR of about 6 to 12 cycles using a sample-barcoded 5' primer and a J-beta primer mix. TCRdb reanalysed the 5' RACE reads using MiXCR and keeps one entry per CDR3 protein. This repertoire shows around 600,000 distinct CDR3 sequences, 45% to 55% found once; its top ten account for around 23%. The origin of this receptor is an elderly man in good health. Input material: blood.

The CDR3 protein is CASGSSGGSGNEQYF. For the CDR3, the DNA is TGTGCCAGCGGTTCTAGCGGGGGGTCCGGCAATGAGCAGTACTTC. The chain combines TRBV6-5 with TRBJ2-5, with 11 bases aligning to TRBD2. The CDR3 consists of 15 residues. Looked up from germline, CDR1 is MNHEY and CDR2 is SVGAGI. The V and J ends lost 8 bases and 11 bases, in that order; junction bases with no gene match: 16.